This TCR beta chain appears in the sequencing data of a study of vaccination effects on CD4 cells after COVID-19. The study, taken as a whole, reports: Long after vaccination, the clones induced by infection and by vaccine shrank markedly in size.

The ViraFEST assay expanded antigen-specific CD4+ T cells with viral peptide pools before sequencing. Culturing for 9 to 10 days preceded CD4+ T cell isolation. Nobody among the vaccine recipients had prior SARS-CoV-2 infection (nucleocapsid antibodies were negative). The repertoire was sequenced with immunoSEQ multiplex PCR; TCRdb's copy has only in-frame clones and lacks some. In the table there are about 23,000 clones, approximately 69% of which are singletons. This clone was recorded once. Its antigen is not known. V lost 6 bases to trimming and J lost 13 bases, with 13 bases between them. Germline CDR1 SNHLY, CDR2 FYNNEI. The length of the CDR3 is 11 residues.

The receptor comes from a human donor who received a COVID-19 vaccine. The chain carries TRBV2 and TRBJ2-1; the D gene could be TRBD1 or TRBD2 (6 bases each). The sample consisted of CD4+ T cells from PBMCs cultured with SARS-CoV-2 spike peptides, taken before COVID-19 vaccination. The CDR3 sequence is CASREGDSQFF. The CDR3 DNA reads TGTGCCAGCAGAGAGGGGGACTCCCAGTTCTTC.